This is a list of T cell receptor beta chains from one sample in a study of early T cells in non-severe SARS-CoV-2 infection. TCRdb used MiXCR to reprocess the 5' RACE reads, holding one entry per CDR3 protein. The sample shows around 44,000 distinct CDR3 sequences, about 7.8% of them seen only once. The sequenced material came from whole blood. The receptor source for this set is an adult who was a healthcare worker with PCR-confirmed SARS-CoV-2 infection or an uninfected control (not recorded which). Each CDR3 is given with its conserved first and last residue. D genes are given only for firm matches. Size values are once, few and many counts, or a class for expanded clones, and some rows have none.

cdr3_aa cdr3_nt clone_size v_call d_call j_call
CASSPQTGGEDTEAFF TGTGCCAGCAGCCCCCAGACAGGGGGTGAGGACACTGAAGCTTTCTTT many TRBV7-9 TRBD1 TRBJ1-1
CASSPRPGGPYNEQFF TGTGCCAGCAGCCCCCGACCGGGGGGGCCCTACAATGAGCAGTTCTTC - TRBV11-1 TRBD2 TRBJ2-1
CASSLRNEQFF TGTGCCAGCAGCCTGAGGAATGAGCAGTTCTTC - TRBV14 - TRBJ2-1
CSARVAGGYGEQYF TGCAGTGCTAGAGTTGCGGGGGGTTATGGCGAGCAGTACTTC medium-sized TRBV20-1 TRBD2 TRBJ2-7
CSAAGETGNYGYTF TGCAGTGCCGCAGGCGAGACAGGGAACTATGGCTACACCTTC many TRBV20-1 TRBD1 TRBJ1-2
CSPSRDRDSEAFF TGCAGTCCCAGCCGGGACAGGGATTCTGAAGCTTTCTTT many TRBV20-1 TRBD1 TRBJ1-1
CASSLRTSGVYTGELFF TGTGCCAGCAGCTTACGGACTAGCGGGGTGTACACCGGGGAGCTGTTTTTT many TRBV11-1 TRBD2 TRBJ2-2
CAISESLQETQYF TGTGCCATCAGTGAGTCTCTCCAAGAGACCCAGTACTTC few TRBV10-3 - TRBJ2-5
CAISDRGGIEAFF TGTGCCATCAGTGATAGGGGCGGAATTGAAGCTTTCTTT many TRBV10-3 - TRBJ1-1
CASSPHPGSQETQYF TGTGCCAGCTCACCACATCCGGGATCTCAAGAGACCCAGTACTTC few TRBV18 - TRBJ2-5
CASSPPDGAEAFF TGTGCCAGCAGCCCCCCGGATGGTGCTGAAGCTTTCTTT - TRBV7-9 - TRBJ1-1
CASRLDSNQPQHF TGTGCCAGCAGACTCGATAGCAATCAGCCCCAGCATTTT many TRBV6-6 - TRBJ1-5
CAILAGPDYEQYF TGTGCCATCTTGGCGGGACCCGACTACGAGCAGTACTTC many TRBV10-3 - TRBJ2-7
CASSQQLGTTDTQYF TGTGCCAGCAGTCAACAACTAGGGACCACAGATACGCAGTATTTT many TRBV7-2 - TRBJ2-3
CASSDRDEQFF TGTGCCAGCAGTGATAGGGATGAGCAGTTCTTC many TRBV2 - TRBJ2-1
CASSPGQGRRANEKLFF TGTGCCAGCAGTCCCGGACAGGGAAGAAGGGCTAATGAAAAACTGTTTTTT many TRBV28 TRBD1 TRBJ1-4
CASSDFRANTEAFF TGCGCCAGCAGTGACTTCAGGGCGAACACTGAAGCTTTCTTT many TRBV10-1 - TRBJ1-1
CASSLRGSTDTQYF TGTGCCAGCAGTTTAAGGGGGAGCACAGATACGCAGTATTTT many TRBV7-9 - TRBJ2-3
CASRKTGGEDYGYTF TGCGCCAGCAGAAAGACAGGGGGAGAGGACTATGGCTACACCTTC many TRBV10-2 TRBD1 TRBJ1-2
CASSHTGMNTEAFF TGTGCCAGCAGCCATACAGGGATGAACACTGAAGCTTTCTTT many TRBV3-1 - TRBJ1-1
CASSWTGGLSNQPQHF TGTGCCAGCAGTTGGACAGGGGGCCTTAGCAATCAGCCCCAGCATTTT many TRBV12-3/TRBV12-4 TRBD1 TRBJ1-5
CASSPDSLGEKLFF TGTGCCAGCTCACCGGACAGCCTCGGTGAAAAACTGTTTTTT many TRBV18 - TRBJ1-4
CASSQMSSPITGELFF TGTGCCAGCAGTCAAATGTCTAGCCCGATTACCGGGGAGCTGTTTTTT - TRBV6-1 - TRBJ2-2
CASSVESTGELFF TGTGCCAGCAGCGTTGAGAGCACCGGGGAGCTGTTTTTT - TRBV11-2 - TRBJ2-2
CASSFWVNTEAFF TGTGCCAGCAGCTTTTGGGTGAACACTGAAGCTTTCTTT many TRBV7-9 - TRBJ1-1
CASTLAGGPVVEQFF TGTGCCAGCACCCTAGCGGGGGGGCCGGTAGTTGAGCAGTTCTTC few TRBV6-5 TRBD2 TRBJ2-1
CSARTSGGYEQFF TGCAGTGCTAGGACTAGCGGGGGATATGAGCAGTTCTTC - TRBV20-1 TRBD2 TRBJ2-1
CASRKSSYEQYF TGTGCAAGTCGGAAAAGCTCCTACGAGCAGTACTTC many TRBV12-2 - TRBJ2-7
CASSLDQGYYGYTF TGTGCCAGCAGCTTGGATCAGGGATACTATGGCTACACCTTC many TRBV7-9 - TRBJ1-2
CATSMAGEETQYF TGTGCCACCAGTATGGCAGGGGAAGAGACCCAGTACTTC many TRBV24-1 - TRBJ2-5
CASSLQGGSYNEQFF TGTGCCAGCAGCTTACAGGGAGGGTCCTACAATGAGCAGTTCTTC many TRBV5-4 - TRBJ2-1
CASIERGGNTGELFF TGTGCCAGCATCGAGCGGGGGGGTAACACCGGGGAGCTGTTTTTT medium-sized TRBV12-3/TRBV12-4 TRBD2 TRBJ2-2
CASSLSQGVANTEAFF TGTGCCAGCAGCTTGTCGCAGGGGGTGGCGAACACTGAAGCTTTCTTT few TRBV5-6 TRBD1 TRBJ1-1
CASRRGTDSPLHF TGTGCCAGCAGAAGGGGGACGGATTCACCCCTCCACTTT many TRBV25-1 - TRBJ1-6
CSARGLAGMETQYF TGCAGTGCTAGGGGGCTAGCGGGGATGGAGACCCAGTACTTC many TRBV20-1 TRBD2 TRBJ2-5
CASSPGPLDEQFF TGTGCCAGTAGTCCGGGGCCCCTAGATGAGCAGTTCTTC few TRBV19 - TRBJ2-1
CSAREGGNTEAFF TGCAGTGCTAGAGAGGGGGGAAACACTGAAGCTTTCTTT many TRBV20-1 - TRBJ1-1
CASSPGGTKNTEAFF TGTGCCAGCAGCCCTGGTGGGACCAAGAACACTGAAGCTTTCTTT many TRBV7-9 - TRBJ1-1
CSVEVPGQGNEKLFF TGCAGCGTTGAAGTCCCGGGACAGGGGAATGAAAAACTGTTTTTT many TRBV29-1 TRBD1 TRBJ1-4
CASSLSYGGYITDTQYF TGTGCCAGCAGCTTGTCTTACGGGGGGTACATCACAGATACGCAGTATTTT many TRBV5-4 TRBD2 TRBJ2-3
CASSPGGSYNEQFF TGTGCCAGCTCACCCGGGGGTTCGTACAATGAGCAGTTCTTC - TRBV18 - TRBJ2-1
CASSQDRDTNTGELFF TGTGCCAGCAGCCAAGACAGGGACACGAACACCGGGGAGCTGTTTTTT many TRBV11-2 TRBD1 TRBJ2-2
CSAIDRAGDTQYF TGCAGTGCTATAGACAGGGCGGGCGATACGCAGTATTTT many TRBV20-1 TRBD1 TRBJ2-3
CASRTGMGNQPQHF TGTGCCAGCAGGACAGGGATGGGCAATCAGCCCCAGCATTTT few TRBV6-5 TRBD1 TRBJ1-5
CASSQYFEGNQPQHF TGCGCCAGCAGCCAATATTTCGAGGGCAATCAGCCCCAGCATTTT many TRBV4-3 - TRBJ1-5
CASSRHSPTGVYEQYF TGTGCCAGCAGTCGACATAGCCCGACAGGCGTCTACGAGCAGTACTTC many TRBV12-3/TRBV12-4 - TRBJ2-7
CASSLVVTGNEQFF TGTGCCAGCAGCTTAGTCGTCACGGGCAATGAGCAGTTCTTC - TRBV7-9 - TRBJ2-1
CASSPRRPSTDTQYF TGTGCCAGCAGCCCACGGCGGCCTAGCACAGATACGCAGTATTTT few TRBV3-1 - TRBJ2-3
CASSVTETGYYEQYF TGTGCCAGCAGCGTAACGGAGACAGGTTACTACGAGCAGTACTTC many TRBV9 - TRBJ2-7
CASSLSGSTDTQYF TGTGCCAGCAGCTTATCCGGGTCCACAGATACGCAGTATTTT - TRBV7-6 - TRBJ2-3
CAASGGQVYNEQFF TGTGCCGCAAGCGGGGGGCAGGTTTACAATGAGCAGTTCTTC many TRBV5-4 TRBD2 TRBJ2-1
CASSLTGQEYNEQFF TGCGCCAGCAGCTTGACGGGACAGGAGTACAATGAGCAGTTCTTC few TRBV5-1 TRBD1 TRBJ2-1
CATSALGGQSSYNEQFF TGTGCCACCAGTGCCCTAGGGGGACAGAGCTCCTACAATGAGCAGTTCTTC few TRBV24-1 TRBD1 TRBJ2-1
CATKGLAVAQETQYF TGTGCCACTAAAGGACTAGCGGTGGCCCAAGAGACCCAGTACTTC many TRBV10-3 TRBD2 TRBJ2-5
CASSKGTSGTDTQYF TGCGCCAGCAGCAAGGGGACTAGCGGAACAGATACGCAGTATTTT few TRBV5-1 TRBD2 TRBJ2-3
CASSQVYDEGFYEQYF TGCGCCAGCAGCCAAGTCTACGACGAAGGTTTCTACGAGCAGTACTTC many TRBV4-1 - TRBJ2-7
CASSLARGTYNEQFF TGTGCCAGCAGTTTGGCCAGGGGAACCTACAATGAGCAGTTCTTC many TRBV12-3/TRBV12-4 - TRBJ2-1
CASSVGAGSNTEAFF TGTGCCAGCAGCGTAGGGGCAGGGTCCAACACTGAAGCTTTCTTT many TRBV9 - TRBJ1-1
CASSAGPYNSPLHF TGTGCCAGCAGCGCCGGACCGTATAATTCACCCCTCCACTTT many TRBV6-1 - TRBJ1-6
CAKGGLAGNNEQFF TGTGCCAAGGGGGGACTAGCGGGAAACAATGAGCAGTTCTTC - TRBV2 TRBD2 TRBJ2-1